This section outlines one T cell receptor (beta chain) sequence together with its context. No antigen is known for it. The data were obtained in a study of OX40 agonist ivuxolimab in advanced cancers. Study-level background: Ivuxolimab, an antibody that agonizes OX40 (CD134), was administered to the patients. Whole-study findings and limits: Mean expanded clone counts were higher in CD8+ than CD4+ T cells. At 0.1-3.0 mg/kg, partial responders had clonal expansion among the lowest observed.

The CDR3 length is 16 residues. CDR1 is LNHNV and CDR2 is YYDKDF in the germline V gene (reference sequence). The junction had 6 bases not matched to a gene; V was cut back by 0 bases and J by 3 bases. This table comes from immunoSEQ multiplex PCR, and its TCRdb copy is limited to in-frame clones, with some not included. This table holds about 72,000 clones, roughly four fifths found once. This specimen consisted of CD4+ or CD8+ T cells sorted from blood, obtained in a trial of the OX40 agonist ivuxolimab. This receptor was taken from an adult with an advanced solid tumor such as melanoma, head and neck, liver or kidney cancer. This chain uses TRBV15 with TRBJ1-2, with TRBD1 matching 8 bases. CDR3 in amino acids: CATSRDKTGADYGYTF. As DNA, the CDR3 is TGTGCCACCAGCAGAGATAAGACAGGGGCCGACTATGGCTACACCTTC.